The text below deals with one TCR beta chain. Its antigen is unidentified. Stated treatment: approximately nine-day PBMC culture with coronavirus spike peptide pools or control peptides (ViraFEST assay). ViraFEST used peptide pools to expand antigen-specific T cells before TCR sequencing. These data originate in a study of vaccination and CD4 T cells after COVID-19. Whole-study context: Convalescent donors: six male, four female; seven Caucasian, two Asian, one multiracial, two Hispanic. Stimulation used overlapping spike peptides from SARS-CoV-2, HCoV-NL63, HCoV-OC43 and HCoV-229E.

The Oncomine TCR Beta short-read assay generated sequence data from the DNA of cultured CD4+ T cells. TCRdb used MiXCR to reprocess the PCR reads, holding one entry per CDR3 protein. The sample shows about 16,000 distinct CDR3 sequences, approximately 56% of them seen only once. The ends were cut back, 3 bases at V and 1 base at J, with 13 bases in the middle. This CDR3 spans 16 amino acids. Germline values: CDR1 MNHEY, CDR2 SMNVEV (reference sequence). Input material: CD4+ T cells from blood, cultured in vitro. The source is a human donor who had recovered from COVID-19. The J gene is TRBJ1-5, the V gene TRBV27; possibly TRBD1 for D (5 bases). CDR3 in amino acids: CASSFRPGKSNQPQHF. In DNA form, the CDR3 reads TGTGCCAGCAGTTTCCGTCCAGGGAAGAGCAATCAGCCCCAGCATTTT.